This T cell receptor (beta chain) appears in the sequencing data of a study of blood T cell repertoires in COVID-19. TCRdb's table, derived via immunoSEQ multiplex PCR, lists solely in-frame clones and lacks some. This repertoire shows about 40,000 clones, 88% found once; its top ten account for 7.5% to 10%. Germline CDR1 is DFQATT and CDR2 is SNEGSKA (reference sequence). The V end was cut by 3 bases, the J end by 6 bases, with 15 bases between. This CDR3 spans 14 amino acids. Sequencing was done on a sample of peripheral blood. The TCR originated in an older woman with acute or convalescent COVID-19. The V call is TRBV20-1, the J call TRBJ1-5; D gene ambiguous. CDR3 region: CSASSSTAGQPQHF. The CDR3 DNA reads as TGCAGTGCTAGTTCTTCTACAGCGGGTCAGCCCCAGCATTTT.